A selection of T cell receptor beta chains follows, all from one sample in a study of identical twins. TCRdb itself ran the 5' RACE reads through MiXCR, one entry per CDR3 protein. The sample has 450,000 or so distinct CDR3 sequences, roughly a quarter seen once; the top ten hold 2.9%. These data also featured in a second study, about T cells expressing NK-cell markers.

The sequencing sample was made of CD4+ T cells sorted from blood. The receptor source for this set is a woman aged 18-30 years in good health. Each CDR3 is given with its conserved first and last residue. The D gene is left open where the match is weak. Expanded clones are given a class, and other clones once, few, many or no size at all.

D	J	V	size	DNA	CDR3
.	TRBJ2-7	TRBV7-8	.	TGTGCCAGCAGCCGCGAAATGACCGGGACTTACCCTTACGAGCAGTACTTC	CASSREMTGTYPYEQYF
.	TRBJ1-1	TRBV6-6	few	TGTGCCAGCAGTTCCTTGGTCGAGGGAGCTTTCTTT	CASSSLVEGAFF
.	TRBJ2-2	TRBV7-3	.	TGTGCCAGCAGCGCCCTGGACTCAATCTACACCGGGGAGCTGTTTTTT	CASSALDSIYTGELFF
TRBD2	TRBJ2-2	TRBV15	.	TGTGCCACCAGCAGAGAACGGGAGGCCGGGGAGCTGTTTTTT	CATSREREAGELFF
TRBD1	TRBJ1-1	TRBV6-1	few	TGTGCCAGCAGTCCACAGGGGGCCGGGAACACTGAAGCTTTCTTT	CASSPQGAGNTEAFF
TRBD2	TRBJ2-7	TRBV20-1	.	TGCAGTGCTAGGGGGACTACCTACGAGCAGTACTTC	CSARGTTYEQYF
.	TRBJ1-2	TRBV3-1	.	TGTGCCAGCCACGACAGGTACAGAGACGGCTACACCTTC	CASHDRYRDGYTF
.	TRBJ2-5	TRBV20-1	.	TGCAGTGCTCAGACGGACAGACAAGAGACCCAGTACTTC	CSAQTDRQETQYF
.	TRBJ2-3	TRBV29-1	.	TGCAGCGTTGAAGGGCGAAGGGCAGAAGCCACAGATACGCAGTATTTT	CSVEGRRAEATDTQYF
.	TRBJ2-7	TRBV6-5	.	TGTGCCAGCAGTTACGGAGCAACCGAGCAGTACTTC	CASSYGATEQYF
TRBD1	TRBJ2-7	TRBV29-1	.	TGCAGCGTAGGGACAGGGCACTACGAGCAGTACTTC	CSVGTGHYEQYF
TRBD2	TRBJ2-1	TRBV3-1	.	TGTGCCAGCAGCAAGAGGACTAGCGGGAACAATGAGCAGTTCTTC	CASSKRTSGNNEQFF
TRBD2	TRBJ2-5	TRBV6-2/TRBV6-3	few	TGTGCCAGCAGTTACAGGACTAGCGGGAGCCGGAGGGAGACCCAGTACTTC	CASSYRTSGSRRETQYF
TRBD2	TRBJ2-3	TRBV10-3	few	TGTGCCATCAGCGCGGGGGTGGGTGATACGCAGTATTTT	CAISAGVGDTQYF
.	TRBJ2-1	TRBV4-3	few	TGCGCCAGCAGCCAAGAGATAATCTACAATGAGCAGTTCTTC	CASSQEIIYNEQFF
TRBD1	TRBJ2-7	TRBV2	few	TGTGCCGGTACACGGACAGGGGCCTACGAGCAGTACTTC	CAGTRTGAYEQYF
.	TRBJ2-7	TRBV12-3/TRBV12-4	.	TGTGCCAGCAGTTTAGAACAGGGTAGCGAGCAGTACTTC	CASSLEQGSEQYF
.	TRBJ2-1	TRBV24-1	.	TGTGCCACCAGTGATAGCAGGGGGGCAGGGGATGAGCAGTTCTTC	CATSDSRGAGDEQFF
TRBD1	TRBJ2-7	TRBV28	few	TGTGCCAGCAGTTACCGGGACAGGGGGCAACAGTACTTC	CASSYRDRGQQYF
.	TRBJ1-6	TRBV10-2	.	TGCGCCAGCAGTGAGCGTACAGGAAAGGGGTCACCCCTCCACTTT	CASSERTGKGSPLHF
.	TRBJ2-3	TRBV9	few	TGTGCCAGCAACCCCCAGGGATACACAGATACGCAGTATTTT	CASNPQGYTDTQYF
.	TRBJ1-5	TRBV7-2	.	TGTGCCAGCAGGCAGACCAATAGCAATCAGCCCCAGCATTTT	CASRQTNSNQPQHF
.	TRBJ2-7	TRBV2	few	TGTGCCAGCAGGTACCGAGGGACCGGGTCCACCTACGAGCAGTACTTC	CASRYRGTGSTYEQYF
.	TRBJ2-3	TRBV25-1	few	TGTGCCAGCAGTGAATATAGCGGAGCAGATACGCAGTATTTT	CASSEYSGADTQYF
.	TRBJ2-5	TRBV9	few	TGTGCCAGCAGCGTATCTCAAGAAGGGGAGACCCAGTACTTC	CASSVSQEGETQYF
.	TRBJ2-5	TRBV25-1	few	TGTGCCAGCAGTGAAAGGGCCCAGTACTTC	CASSERAQYF
TRBD1	TRBJ2-1	TRBV5-5	.	TGTGCCAGCAGCCCCGGACAGGGTTATGAGCAGTTCTTC	CASSPGQGYEQFF
.	TRBJ1-6	TRBV9	.	TGTGCCAGCAGCATACAGCCCGATAATTCACCCCTCCACTTT	CASSIQPDNSPLHF
.	TRBJ2-7	TRBV2	few	TGTGCCAGTACTCGGGACTTTCCCAACGAGCAGTACTTC	CASTRDFPNEQYF
.	TRBJ2-7	TRBV9	.	TGTGCCAGCAGCGGCAGACAGGATACCTACGAGCAGTACTTC	CASSGRQDTYEQYF
TRBD2	TRBJ2-1	TRBV24-1	few	TGTGCCACCAGTGACACTACTAGCGATGAGCAGTTCTTC	CATSDTTSDEQFF
.	TRBJ2-1	TRBV6-2/TRBV6-3	.	TGTGCCAGCAGTTATGGGGGCGGGGGATCCTACAATGAGCAGTTCTTC	CASSYGGGGSYNEQFF
TRBD2	TRBJ2-1	TRBV27	.	TGTGCCAGCAGTTTGGGTAGCGGGAGGCCCAGGGATGAGCAGTTCTTC	CASSLGSGRPRDEQFF
TRBD2	TRBJ2-7	TRBV30	few	TGTGCCTGGAGTGAAGGCGGGAGCTCCTACGAGCAGTACTTC	CAWSEGGSSYEQYF
TRBD2	TRBJ2-1	TRBV6-1	few	TGTGCCAGCACCCCCCTGGCGGGGGGAGTCAAGAATGAGCAGTTCTTC	CASTPLAGGVKNEQFF
.	TRBJ2-3	TRBV20-1	.	TGCAGTGCACCTGGAATAACAGATACGCAGTATTTT	CSAPGITDTQYF
.	TRBJ1-1	TRBV7-2	few	TGTGCCAGCAGCCCACCGGGTGCGGGGGGTTCGAACACTGAAGCTTTCTTT	CASSPPGAGGSNTEAFF
.	TRBJ2-1	TRBV20-1	.	TGCAGTGTAACCCAAAGGGGCTACCACAATGAGCAGTTCTTC	CSVTQRGYHNEQFF
.	TRBJ2-3	TRBV6-2/TRBV6-3	few	TGTGCCACCTGGACTATTTTCACAGATACGCAGTATTTT	CATWTIFTDTQYF
.	TRBJ2-3	TRBV20-1	.	TGCAGTGCTAGAGAGGGGGGTGGGCTAGCCATAGATACGCAGTATTTT	CSAREGGGLAIDTQYF
.	TRBJ2-4	TRBV2	few	TGTGCCACTTCACAGAAAAACATTCAGTACTTC	CATSQKNIQYF
.	TRBJ2-5	TRBV18	.	TGTGCCAGCTCACCCGTGAGCGGGACAGGAGAGACCCAGTACTTC	CASSPVSGTGETQYF
.	TRBJ1-5	TRBV11-1	.	TGTGCCAGCAGCTTTGTTCAGGGGCGCCCCCAGCATTTT	CASSFVQGRPQHF
TRBD2	TRBJ2-7	TRBV7-6	few	TGTGCCAGCAGCTTAGACGGGCTAGCGGGAGACGAGCAGTACTTC	CASSLDGLAGDEQYF
.	TRBJ2-7	TRBV9	few	TGTGCCAGCAGCGTAGCTTGGGGACTCTCCTACGAGCAGTACTTC	CASSVAWGLSYEQYF
.	TRBJ1-6	TRBV20-1	.	TGCAGTGCTCCCCGACTCCCGAATAATTCACCCCTCCACTTT	CSAPRLPNNSPLHF
.	TRBJ1-2	TRBV3-1	few	TGTGCCAGCAGCCGCATAGGAGGGGGGCGCTTGGATGGCTACACCTTC	CASSRIGGGRLDGYTF
.	TRBJ2-1	TRBV3-1	few	TGTGCCAGCAGCCAAGGGCAGTACAATGAGCAGTTCTTC	CASSQGQYNEQFF